The 30 T cell receptor beta chains presented below share a single source sample, sequenced in a study of cytomegalovirus exposure and HLA in healthy donors (dated by TCRdb to 2016 to 2017). Library preparation was by the immunoSEQ multiplex PCR assay. For the multiplex PCR, a mixture combining 60 forward primers for TCR Vbeta segments and 13 reverse primers for TCR Jbeta segments was used. The clones in this table, taken by TCRdb from immuneACCESS, are in-frame only. Not every clone is retained; where verified, under half of the shortfall comes from an unresolved V gene, and the cause of the rest is unknown. The table for this sample lists 100,000 to 150,000 clones; 70% to 80% of them were counted only once. The ten largest make up 1.9% of the sample. Source material: PBMCs. These receptors originate from a man aged 50-60 years in good health and CMV-seronegative.

J is TRBJ1-6 and V is TRBV2, with a tentative D call TRBD1 (5 bases). The CDR3 contains 16 residues. V lost 4 bases and J lost 4, with 14 bases in between. The germline V gene encodes CDR1 SNHLY and CDR2 FYNNEI. CDR3 nucleotides: TGTGCCAGCAGTGTTGAGGCCGGGGGATATAATTCACCCCTCCACTTT. Its translation is CASSVEAGGYNSPLHF.

J is TRBJ1-5 and V is TRBV18, with D uncertain. The CDR3 is 15 residues long. Trimming removed 6 bases from V and 4 bases from J, with 16 bases in between. Germline V gene data show CDR1 as KGHSH and CDR2 as LQKENI. As DNA, the CDR3 is TGTGCCAGCTCGCCAGCTCAAGGAGAAAATCAGCCCCAGCATTTT. Translating gives CASSPAQGENQPQHF.

The rearrangement uses TRBV28 and TRBJ1-1; D is uncertain. CDR3 length: 14 residues. Germline assignment: CDR1 MDHEN and CDR2 SYDVKM. V was trimmed by 7 bases and J by 6 bases, leaving 18 bases between them. CDR3 in DNA: TGTGCCAGCACCGGTTTACCCGTTCCCCCTGAAGCTTTCTTT. Translation: CASTGLPVPPEAFF.

The J gene is TRBJ1-5, the V gene TRBV28; 7 positions match TRBD1. The V gene's germline CDR1 is MDHEN and CDR2 SYDVKM. CDR3 size: 13 residues. V lost 5 bases, J lost 7 bases, and 5 bases stayed unmatched. CDR3 DNA sequence: TGTGCCAGCAGTGCAGGGGGACAACAGCCCCAGCATTTT. Its protein is CASSAGGQQPQHF.

The chain has TRBV4-3 and TRBJ1-1; D is perhaps TRBD1 (6 bases). V lost 4 bases and J 2 bases, leaving 11 bases between the germline ends. Germline V gene data show CDR1 as LGHNA and CDR2 as YSLEER. This CDR3 spans 14 amino acids. The chain's CDR3 is CASSLIRGNTEAFF. DNA for the CDR3: TGCGCCAGCAGCCTGATCAGGGGCAACACTGAAGCTTTCTTT.

The V gene is TRBV19, the J gene TRBJ2-5; 8 bases are shared with TRBD2. The CDR3 runs 15 residues. From germline, CDR1 is LNHDA and CDR2 SQIVND (reference sequence). J lost 5 bases, V lost 5 bases, and 10 bases had no gene match. The CDR3, as DNA: TGTGCCAGTAGTTCCCTTCCGGGACTAGGGGAGACCCAGTACTTC. Its translation: CASSSLPGLGETQYF.

The chain joins TRBV2 to TRBJ1-1; a possible D gene is TRBD1 (6 bases). Between the trimmed V and J ends, which lost 8 bases and 1 base, there was a span of 8 bases. The CDR3 runs 12 residues. Looked up from germline, CDR1 is SNHLY and CDR2 is FYNNEI. The CDR3 reads CASHRANTEAFF. DNA for the CDR3: TGTGCCAGCCACAGGGCGAACACTGAAGCTTTCTTT.

The chain employs TRBV27 and TRBJ1-1; weak D call: TRBD1 (6 bases). Germline values: CDR1 MNHEY, CDR2 SMNVEV (reference sequence). The CDR3 is 16 amino acids. Trimming removed 3 bases at V and 4 bases at J, with 18 bases between. This CDR3 reads CASSFHRDKGRTEAFF. The CDR3 DNA is TGTGCCAGCAGTTTCCACCGGGACAAGGGCCGCACTGAAGCTTTCTTT.

The V and J genes are TRBV6-1 and TRBJ2-2, with D uncertain. V gave up 0 bases and J gave up 6 bases, with 8 bases separating them. CDR1 is MNHNS, CDR2 SASEGT, per germline. The CDR3 runs 14 residues. CDR3 sequence (DNA): TGTGCCAGCAGTGAAGCGCCGGTTGCCGGGGAGCTGTTTTTT. This translates into CASSEAPVAGELFF.

The chain recombines TRBV9 with TRBJ1-4; 8 bases line up with TRBD1. Germline V gives CDR1 SGDLS, CDR2 YYNGEE. The V gene end was trimmed by 3 bases and the J gene end by 6 bases; junction bases not matched to a gene: 16. The CDR3 runs 18 residues. The CDR3 is CASSDNGGQGKIHEKLFF. Written as DNA, the CDR3 is TGTGCCAGCAGCGACAACGGTGGACAGGGAAAAATTCATGAAAAACTGTTTTTT.

The chain joins TRBV19 to TRBJ1-2; 7 bases are a match to TRBD1. J was trimmed by 2 bases and V by 8 bases; bases with no gene match: 11. The length of the CDR3 is 15 residues. The V gene's germline CDR1 is LNHDA and CDR2 SQIVND (reference sequence). The CDR3 sequence is CASGRQGTTNYGYTF. In nucleotides, the CDR3 is TGTGCCAGTGGTAGACAGGGTACAACAAACTATGGCTACACCTTC. Looking up the rest from reference TRBV19 and TRBJ1-2 gives the full variable domain: DGGITQSPKYLFRKEGQNVTLSCEQNLNHDAMYWYRQDPGQGLRLIYYSQIVNDFQKGDIAEGYSVSREKKESFPLTVTSAQKNPTAFYLCASGRQGTTNYGYTFGSGTRLTVV.

This chain connects TRBV7-2 to TRBJ1-2, with 7 bases that match TRBD1. This CDR3 is built from 14 residues. CDR1 is SGHTA and CDR2 is FQGNSA in the germline V gene. Trimming took 8 bases from V and 3 from J; bases not matched to a gene: 9. The CDR3 DNA reads TGTGCCAGCGGAGGAGACAGGGCTTACTATGGCTACACCTTC. This gives the protein CASGGDRAYYGYTF. The variable domain in full, completed from reference TRBV7-2 and TRBJ1-2, reads GAGVSQSPSNKVTEKGKDVELRCDPISGHTALYWYRQSLGQGLEFLIYFQGNSAPDKSGLPSDRFSAERTGGSVSTLTIQRTQQEDSAVYLCASGGDRAYYGYTFGSGTRLTVV.

V usage is TRBV6-1 and J usage is TRBJ1-5; D possibly corresponds to TRBD1 (5 bases). The CDR3 is made up of 13 amino acids. With 4 bases removed from V and 3 bases from J, the gap between germline ends came to 7 bases. CDR1 and CDR2 (germline): MNHNS, SASEGT. CDR3 nucleotides: TGTGCCAGCAGTGGGGGCCCCAATCAGCCCCAGCATTTT. Translated: CASSGGPNQPQHF.

The chain has TRBV5-1 and TRBJ2-1, with 7 bases that match TRBD1. V lost 1 base, J lost 6 bases, and 4 bases stayed unmatched. This CDR3 region has 14 residues. Germline lookup yields CDR1 SGHRS and CDR2 YFSETQ. The CDR3, as DNA: TGCGCCAGCAGCTTGCCACAGGGGATCAATGAGCAGTTCTTC. The encoded protein is CASSLPQGINEQFF.

The chain uses TRBV11-2 and TRBJ2-7, with 11 bases matching TRBD1. Germline loops: CDR1 SGHAT, CDR2 FQNNGV. This CDR3 spans 14 amino acids. The V and J ends lost 6 bases and 4 bases, in that order; junction bases with no gene match: 5. CDR3 sequence: CASRSWDRGYEQYF. CDR3 nucleotides: TGTGCCAGCAGAAGCTGGGACAGGGGGTACGAGCAGTACTTC.

This clone was recorded once. One end of the junction fails to match germline, which may point to a read error. The rearrangement uses TRBV6-6 and TRBJ2-5, with D possibly being TRBD2 (5 bases). The CDR3 has 12 amino acids. From germline, CDR1 is MNHNY and CDR2 SVGAGI (reference sequence). The CDR3 bases are TGTGCCAGCAGCCCGAATCTAGCCCGCTCACACTTC. The encoded protein is CASSPNLARSHF.

V and J are TRBV4-1 and TRBJ1-5; possible D gene TRBD1, 5 bases. Trimming shortened V by 3 bases and J by 6 bases, and 18 bases separated the two germline ends. The CDR3 extends over 16 amino acids. Germline-derived CDR1 and CDR2 are MGHRA and YSYEKL. CDR3: CASSQQPPTAPQPQHF. The CDR3 nucleotides are TGCGCCAGCAGCCAGCAGCCTCCGACAGCGCCTCAGCCCCAGCATTTT.

This clone was counted a few times. This chain connects TRBV4-2 to TRBJ1-5, with no clear D. The CDR3 is 16 amino acids. The V gene lost 0 bases and the J gene lost 0 bases, with 9 bases spanning the gap. Germline assignment: CDR1 LGHNA and CDR2 YNFKEQ. DNA for the CDR3: TGTGCCAGCAGCCAAGAAGCCGTCTATAGCAATCAGCCCCAGCATTTT. It encodes CASSQEAVYSNQPQHF.

The rearrangement links TRBV30 to TRBJ1-6; D gene unclear. The CDR3 is 12 amino acids. V lost 0 bases, J lost 10 bases, and 7 bases lay in between. Germline V gene data show CDR1 as GTSNPN and CDR2 as SVGIG (reference sequence). The CDR3 protein is CAWSVSASPLHF. CDR3 coding DNA: TGTGCCTGGAGTGTAAGCGCCTCACCCCTCCACTTT.

The chain uses TRBV4-1 and TRBJ2-5; D is possibly TRBD1 (8 bases). The CDR3 has 14 amino acids. The germline V gene has CDR1 MGHRA and CDR2 YSYEKL. V shed 4 bases and J shed 4 bases, with 13 bases lying between them. CDR3: CASSPTGGGETQYF. In DNA, the CDR3 is TGCGCCAGCAGCCCAACAGGGGGGGGAGAGACCCAGTACTTC.

This rearrangement joins TRBV5-1 to TRBJ1-6; 9 nucleotides align to TRBD1. The CDR3 has 15 residues. The V segment lost 4 bases and the J segment 7 bases; nucleotides outside the gene matches: 6. CDR1 is SGHRS and CDR2 is YFSETQ in the germline V gene. The CDR3 nucleotides are TGCGCCAGCAGCGCCCGACAGGGGGAGAATTCACCCCTCCACTTT. Amino acid sequence: CASSARQGENSPLHF.

V is TRBV19 and J is TRBJ1-5; 7 nucleotides agree with TRBD1. The CDR3 contains 17 residues. V was clipped by 6 bases and J by 3 bases; unmatched bases: 14. CDR1 and CDR2 (germline): LNHDA, SQIVND (reference sequence). The CDR3 spells CASSRPQGLRVNQPQHF. CDR3 coding DNA: TGTGCCAGTAGCCGCCCACAGGGGTTGAGAGTCAATCAGCCCCAGCATTTT.

This chain joins TRBV5-4 and TRBJ2-3; 10 bases fit TRBD1. Germline V gene lookup returns CDR1 SGHNT and CDR2 YYREEE (reference sequence). V lost 3 bases and J lost 10; bases outside the gene matches: 5. The length of the CDR3 is 13 residues. This chain's CDR3 is CASSSPDRGPQYF. The CDR3 DNA sequence: TGTGCCAGCAGCTCCCCCGACAGGGGGCCGCAGTATTTT.

In the case of this clone: An end of the junction differs from the germline gene, which may be a read error. The sample contains more than one DNA sequence encoding this CDR3. This chain joins TRBV5-1 and TRBJ2-3, with 13 bases that match TRBD2. CDR1 SGHRS and CDR2 YFSETQ come from the germline V gene. The CDR3 has 16 amino acids. The CDR3 DNA reads as TGCGCCAGCAGCTTGGGGACTAGCGGGGGCACCGATACGCAGTATTTT. Its protein is CASSLGTSGGTDTQYF.

This sequence joins TRBV10-1 and TRBJ2-5, with a tentative D call TRBD2 (6 bases). V was trimmed by 6 bases and J by 3 bases, leaving 17 bases between them. The CDR3 runs to 15 residues. Germline loops: CDR1 WNHNN, CDR2 SYGVQD (reference sequence). CDR3 DNA: TGCGCCAGCAGCCCTGGGGGGTACGAGGAAGAGACCCAGTACTTC. The encoded protein is CASSPGGYEEETQYF.

The CDR3 DNA is TGCGCCAGCAGCCAAGATGGGACAGGGGGTGAAAAACTGTTTTTT. Residues: CASSQDGTGGEKLFF. The chain carries TRBV4-3 and TRBJ1-4; 11 nucleotides align to TRBD1. Germline V gene data show CDR1 as LGHNA and CDR2 as YSLEER. The CDR3 totals 15 residues. V shed 0 bases and J 7 bases; nucleotides not matched to a gene: 1.

The V and J genes are TRBV2 and TRBJ1-4; TRBD1 matches at 8 bases. Germline trimming cut 5 bases from V and 7 bases from J; bases unmatched to any gene: 6. Germline-derived CDR1 and CDR2 are SNHLY and FYNNEI. The CDR3 contains 14 residues. The chain's CDR3 is CASSYGQGGEKLFF. CDR3 in DNA: TGTGCCAGCAGTTATGGACAGGGTGGTGAAAAACTGTTTTTT.

This chain links TRBV15 with TRBJ1-4; maybe TRBD1 (6 bases). The CDR3 sequence is 15 residues long. Germline CDR1 is LNHNV and CDR2 is YYDKDF (reference sequence). V lost 3 bases to trimming and J lost 10 bases, with 18 bases between them. The CDR3, as DNA: TGTGCCACCAGCAGCCACGACAGGACGTGGGGAAAACTGTTTTTT. Its protein product is CATSSHDRTWGKLFF.

This chain connects TRBV30 to TRBJ2-1, with 7 bases identical to TRBD1. CDR3 length equals 16 residues. Germline CDR1 GTSNPN, CDR2 SVGIG (reference sequence). The J segment lost 0 bases and the V segment lost 2 bases, leaving 7 bases of the junction unmatched. CDR3 amino acids: CAWSFPGQSSYNEQFF. CDR3 sequence (DNA): TGTGCCTGGAGTTTTCCGGGACAGAGCTCCTACAATGAGCAGTTCTTC.

The CDR3 DNA reads TGTGCCAGCAGCGCGGGGCCCACAGATACGCAGTATTTT. This gives the protein CASSAGPTDTQYF. The J gene is TRBJ2-3, the V gene TRBV7-7; a weak D match, TRBD2 (6 bases). The V and J ends lost 5 bases and 2 bases respectively, with 8 bases between them. Germline CDR1 SSHAT, CDR2 FNYEAQ (reference sequence). The length of the CDR3 is 13 residues.